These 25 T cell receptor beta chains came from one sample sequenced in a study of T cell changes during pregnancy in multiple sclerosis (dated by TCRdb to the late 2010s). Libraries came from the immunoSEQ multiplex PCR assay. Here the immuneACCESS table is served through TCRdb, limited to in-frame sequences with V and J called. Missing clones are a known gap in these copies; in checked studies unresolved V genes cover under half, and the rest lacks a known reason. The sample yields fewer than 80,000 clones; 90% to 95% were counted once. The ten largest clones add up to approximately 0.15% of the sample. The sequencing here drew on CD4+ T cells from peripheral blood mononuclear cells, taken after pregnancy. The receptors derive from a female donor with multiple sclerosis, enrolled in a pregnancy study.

The chain's CDR3 is CASSPLQGSRGDYEQYF. The CDR3 DNA follows: TGCGCCAGCAGCCCACTACAGGGCTCCCGGGGTGACTACGAGCAGTACTTC. The rearrangement links TRBV5-1 to TRBJ2-7, with D tentatively TRBD1 (6 bases). The V gene lost 4 bases and the J gene lost 3 bases, with 23 bases spanning the gap. The CDR3 is made up of 17 amino acids. Germline V gene sequence: CDR1 SGHRS, CDR2 YFSETQ.

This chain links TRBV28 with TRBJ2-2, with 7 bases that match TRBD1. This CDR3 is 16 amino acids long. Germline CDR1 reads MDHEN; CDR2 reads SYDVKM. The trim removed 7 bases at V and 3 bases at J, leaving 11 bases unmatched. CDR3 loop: CASTTTAQGYTGELFF. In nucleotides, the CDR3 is TGTGCCAGCACCACGACTGCACAGGGGTACACCGGGGAGCTGTTTTTT.

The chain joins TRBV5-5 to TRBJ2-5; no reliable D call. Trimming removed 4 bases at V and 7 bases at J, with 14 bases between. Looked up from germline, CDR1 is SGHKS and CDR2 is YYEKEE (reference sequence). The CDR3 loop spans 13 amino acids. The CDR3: CASSPARSWTQYF. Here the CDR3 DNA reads TGTGCCAGCAGCCCGGCTAGGTCTTGGACCCAGTACTTC.

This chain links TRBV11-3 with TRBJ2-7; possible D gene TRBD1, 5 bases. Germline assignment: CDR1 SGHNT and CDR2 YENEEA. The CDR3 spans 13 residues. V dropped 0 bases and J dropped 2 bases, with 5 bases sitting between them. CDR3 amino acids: CASSLEGAYEQYF. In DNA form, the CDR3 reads TGTGCCAGCAGCTTAGAAGGGGCCTACGAGCAGTACTTC.

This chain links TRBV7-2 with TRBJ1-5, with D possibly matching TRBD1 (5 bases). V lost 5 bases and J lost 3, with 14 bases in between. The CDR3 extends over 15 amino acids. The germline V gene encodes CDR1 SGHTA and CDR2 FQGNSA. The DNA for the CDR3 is TGTGCCAGCAGCCCTGATGGAGGGACCAATCAGCCCCAGCATTTT. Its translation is CASSPDGGTNQPQHF.

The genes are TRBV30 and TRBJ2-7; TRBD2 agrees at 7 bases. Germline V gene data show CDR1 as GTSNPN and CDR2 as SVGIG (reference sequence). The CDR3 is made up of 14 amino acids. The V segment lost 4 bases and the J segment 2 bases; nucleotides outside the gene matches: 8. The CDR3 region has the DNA TGTGCCTGGAACGGCGGGAGTAAACCCTACGAGCAGTACTTC. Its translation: CAWNGGSKPYEQYF.

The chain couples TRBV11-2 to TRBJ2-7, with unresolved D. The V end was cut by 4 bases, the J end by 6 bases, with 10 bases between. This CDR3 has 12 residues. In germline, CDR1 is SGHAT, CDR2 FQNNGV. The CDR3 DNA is TGTGCCAGCAGCTATCACACGGGCGAGCAGTACTTC. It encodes CASSYHTGEQYF.

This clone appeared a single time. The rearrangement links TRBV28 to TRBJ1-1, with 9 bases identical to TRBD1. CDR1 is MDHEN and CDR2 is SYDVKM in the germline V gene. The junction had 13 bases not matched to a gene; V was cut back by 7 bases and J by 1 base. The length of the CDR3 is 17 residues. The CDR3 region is CASNTINRGRGNTEAFF. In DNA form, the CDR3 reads TGTGCCAGCAATACAATAAACAGGGGGCGAGGGAACACTGAAGCTTTCTTT.

CDR3 coding DNA: TGTGCCAGCAGAGACCTAGCGGGAAACACCGGGGAGCTGTTTTTT. Translation gives CASRDLAGNTGELFF. V gene TRBV6-5 combines with J gene TRBJ2-2, with TRBD2 matching 9 bases. V dropped 6 bases and J dropped 2; count of bases not matched to a gene: 4. The germline V gene has CDR1 MNHEY and CDR2 SVGAGI. The CDR3 runs 15 residues.

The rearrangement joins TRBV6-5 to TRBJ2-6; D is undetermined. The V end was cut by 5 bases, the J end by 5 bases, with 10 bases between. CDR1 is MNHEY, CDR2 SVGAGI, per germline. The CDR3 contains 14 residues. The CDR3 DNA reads TGTGCCAGCAGTCTAACTTGTCGGGCCAACGTCCTGACTTTC. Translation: CASSLTCRANVLTF.

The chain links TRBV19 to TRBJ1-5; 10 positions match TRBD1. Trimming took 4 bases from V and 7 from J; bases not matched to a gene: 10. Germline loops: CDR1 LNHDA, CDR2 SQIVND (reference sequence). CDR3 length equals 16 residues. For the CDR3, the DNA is TGTGCCAGTAGTACCTGGACAGGGGGAGGATTGCAGCCCCAGCATTTT. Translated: CASSTWTGGGLQPQHF.

The CDR3 loop reads CASSPPPGGGYEQYF. CDR3 sequence (DNA): TGTGCCAGCAGCCCCCCCCCGGGGGGTGGTTACGAGCAGTACTTC. The V and J genes are TRBV5-6 and TRBJ2-7; 7 positions match TRBD2. V dropped 4 bases and J dropped 4; count of bases not matched to a gene: 11. The CDR3 is made up of 15 amino acids. The germline gives CDR1 SGHDT, CDR2 YYEEEE.

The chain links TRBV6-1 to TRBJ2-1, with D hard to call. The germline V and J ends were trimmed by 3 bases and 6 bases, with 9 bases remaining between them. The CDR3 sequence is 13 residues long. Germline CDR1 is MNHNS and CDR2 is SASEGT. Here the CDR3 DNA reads TGTGCCAGCAGTGAGACTTATATCAATGAGCAGTTCTTC. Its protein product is CASSETYINEQFF.

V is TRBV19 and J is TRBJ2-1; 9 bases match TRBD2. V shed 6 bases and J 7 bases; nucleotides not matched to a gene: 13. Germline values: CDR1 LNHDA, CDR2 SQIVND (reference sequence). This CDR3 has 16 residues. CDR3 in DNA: TGTGCCAGTAGAGAGAGAGCGGGAGGAGGGGGGAATGAGCAGTTCTTC. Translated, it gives CASRERAGGGGNEQFF.

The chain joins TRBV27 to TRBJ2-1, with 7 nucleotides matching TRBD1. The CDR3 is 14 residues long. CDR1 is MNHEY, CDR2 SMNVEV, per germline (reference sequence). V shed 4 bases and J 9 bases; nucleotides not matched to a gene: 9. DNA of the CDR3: TGTGCCAGCAGTTATAGACAGGGACGAGGTGAGCAGTTCTTC. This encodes CASSYRQGRGEQFF.

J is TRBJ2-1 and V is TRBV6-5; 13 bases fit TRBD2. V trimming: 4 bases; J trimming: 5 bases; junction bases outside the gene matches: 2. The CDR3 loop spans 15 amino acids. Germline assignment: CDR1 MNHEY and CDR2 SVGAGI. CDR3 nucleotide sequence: TGTGCCAGCAGTTGGACTAGCGGGAGAGACAATGAGCAGTTCTTC. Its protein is CASSWTSGRDNEQFF.

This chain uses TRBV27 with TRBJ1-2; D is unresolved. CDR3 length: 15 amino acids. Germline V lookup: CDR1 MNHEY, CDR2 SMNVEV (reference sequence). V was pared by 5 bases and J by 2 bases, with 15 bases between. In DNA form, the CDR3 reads TGTGCCAGCAGTGCTACGGGAGGCTCAAACTATGGCTACACCTTC. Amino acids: CASSATGGSNYGYTF.

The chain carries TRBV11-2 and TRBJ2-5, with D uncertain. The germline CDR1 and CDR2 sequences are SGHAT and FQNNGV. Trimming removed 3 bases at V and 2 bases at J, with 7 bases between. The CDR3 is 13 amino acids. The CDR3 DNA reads TGTGCCAGCAGCTTGTCAGGTCAAGAGACCCAGTACTTC. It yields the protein CASSLSGQETQYF.

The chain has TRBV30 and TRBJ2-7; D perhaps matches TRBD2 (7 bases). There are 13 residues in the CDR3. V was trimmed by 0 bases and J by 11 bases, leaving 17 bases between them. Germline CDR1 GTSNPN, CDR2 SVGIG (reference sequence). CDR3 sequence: CAWSVQGGGYEYF. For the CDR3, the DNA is TGTGCCTGGAGTGTACAAGGGGGGGGGTACGAGTACTTC.

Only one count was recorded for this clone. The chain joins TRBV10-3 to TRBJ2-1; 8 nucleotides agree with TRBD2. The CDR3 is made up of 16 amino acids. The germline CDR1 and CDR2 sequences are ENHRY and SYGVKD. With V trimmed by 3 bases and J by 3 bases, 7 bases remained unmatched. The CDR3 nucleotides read TGTGCCATCAGTGAAGCCTGGAGCGGGAGCTACAATGAGCAGTTCTTC. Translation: CAISEAWSGSYNEQFF.

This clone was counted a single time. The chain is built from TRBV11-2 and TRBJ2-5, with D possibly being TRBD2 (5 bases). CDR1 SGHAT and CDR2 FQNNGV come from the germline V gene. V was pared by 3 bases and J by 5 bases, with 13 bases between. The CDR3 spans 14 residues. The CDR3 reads CASSFFSGVETQYF. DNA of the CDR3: TGTGCCAGCAGCTTCTTCTCCGGGGTCGAGACCCAGTACTTC.

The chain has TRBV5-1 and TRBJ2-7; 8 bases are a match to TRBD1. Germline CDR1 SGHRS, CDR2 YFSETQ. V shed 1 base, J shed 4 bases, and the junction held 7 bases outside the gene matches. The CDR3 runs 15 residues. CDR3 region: CASSLLAGGGYEQYF. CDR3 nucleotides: TGCGCCAGCAGCTTGCTGGCAGGGGGCGGTTACGAGCAGTACTTC.

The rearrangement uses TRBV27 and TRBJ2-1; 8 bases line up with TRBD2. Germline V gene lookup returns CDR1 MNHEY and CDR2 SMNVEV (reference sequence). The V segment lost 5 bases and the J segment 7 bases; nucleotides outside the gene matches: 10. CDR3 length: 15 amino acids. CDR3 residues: CASSSTGTSKNEQFF. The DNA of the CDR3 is TGTGCCAGCAGTAGTACCGGGACTAGTAAGAATGAGCAGTTCTTC.

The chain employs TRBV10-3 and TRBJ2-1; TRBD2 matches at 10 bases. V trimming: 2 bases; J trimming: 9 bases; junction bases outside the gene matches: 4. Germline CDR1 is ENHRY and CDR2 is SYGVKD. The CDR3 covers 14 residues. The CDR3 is CAISEPSGSLEQFF. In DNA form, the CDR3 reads TGTGCCATCAGTGAGCCTAGCGGGAGTCTTGAGCAGTTCTTC.

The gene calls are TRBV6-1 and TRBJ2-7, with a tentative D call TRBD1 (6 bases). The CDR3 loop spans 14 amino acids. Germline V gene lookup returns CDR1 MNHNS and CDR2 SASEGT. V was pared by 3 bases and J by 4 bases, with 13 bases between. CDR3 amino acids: CASSDQGKLYEQYF. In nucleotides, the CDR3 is TGTGCCAGCAGTGACCAGGGGAAGTTATACGAGCAGTACTTC.